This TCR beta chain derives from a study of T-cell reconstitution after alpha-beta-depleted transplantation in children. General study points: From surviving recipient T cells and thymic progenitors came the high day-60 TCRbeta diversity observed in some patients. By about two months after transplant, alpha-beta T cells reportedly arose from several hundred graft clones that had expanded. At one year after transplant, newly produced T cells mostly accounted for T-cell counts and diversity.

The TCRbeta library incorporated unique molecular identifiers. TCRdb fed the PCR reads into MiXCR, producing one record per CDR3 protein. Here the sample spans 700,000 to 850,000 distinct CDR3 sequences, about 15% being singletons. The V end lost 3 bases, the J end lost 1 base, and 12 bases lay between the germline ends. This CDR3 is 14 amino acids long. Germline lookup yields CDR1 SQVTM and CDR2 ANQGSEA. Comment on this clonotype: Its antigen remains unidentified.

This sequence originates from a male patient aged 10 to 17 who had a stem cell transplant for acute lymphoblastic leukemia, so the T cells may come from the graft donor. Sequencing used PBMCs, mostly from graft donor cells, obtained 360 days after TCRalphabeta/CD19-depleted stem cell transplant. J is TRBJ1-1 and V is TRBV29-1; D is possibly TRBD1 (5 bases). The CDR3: CSVDFRGTNTEAFF. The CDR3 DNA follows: TGCAGCGTTGATTTTCGGGGGACGAACACTGAAGCTTTCTTT.